This is a list of T cell receptor beta chains from one sample in a study of low-dose radiotherapy and immunotherapy resistance in tumors. TCRdb redid the calling of the reads with MiXCR, one entry per CDR3 protein. The table includes under 70,000 distinct CDR3 sequences, around 27% detected once. The sample in question was PBMCs, obtained before treatment. Receptors originate from a male donor with prostate cancer. CDR3s include the opening cysteine and the closing phenylalanine or tryptophan. A D gene is named only where the DNA matches it firmly. Size values are once, few and many counts, or a class for expanded clones, and some rows have none.

TRBV11-2	TRBD1	TRBJ2-7	-	TGTGCCAGCAGATCCCTGCAGGGACAGGCCCCCGAGCAGTACTTC	CASRSLQGQAPEQYF
TRBV6-2/TRBV6-3	-	TRBJ2-1	-	TGTGCCAGCAGTTCCTGGACTAACGACAATGAGCAGTTCTTC	CASSSWTNDNEQFF
TRBV28	-	TRBJ2-5	-	TGTGCCAGCAGTTTACGACTATCCCAGACCCAGTACTTC	CASSLRLSQTQYF
TRBV11-3	-	TRBJ1-1	many	TGTGCCAGCAGCTTAGACCAGGGCGGGGACACTGAAGCTTTCTTT	CASSLDQGGDTEAFF
TRBV5-6	TRBD2	TRBJ2-3	medium-sized	TGTGCCAGCAGCCTCCGGGGGGACCATACAGATACGCAGTATTTT	CASSLRGDHTDTQYF
TRBV5-3	-	TRBJ1-2	-	TGTGCCAGCAGCCTTCAGGCTGCGAAAGATGGCTACACCTTC	CASSLQAAKDGYTF
TRBV25-1	-	TRBJ2-1	many	TGTGCCAGCAGTGAATTGGGGGCGGGGGATAACAATGAGCAGTTCTTC	CASSELGAGDNNEQFF
TRBV7-2	TRBD1	TRBJ1-6	many	TGTGCCAGCAGCCTATGGGACAGGGGCTATAATTCACCCCTCCACTTT	CASSLWDRGYNSPLHF
TRBV19	-	TRBJ2-1	many	TGTGCCAGTAAAGCGGACAGAAGCTCCTACAATGAGCAGTTCTTC	CASKADRSSYNEQFF
TRBV9	TRBD2	TRBJ2-1	many	TGTGCCAGCAGCGTTGACGGGCCAGCGGGGGTACTCAATGAGCAGTTCTTC	CASSVDGPAGVLNEQFF
TRBV6-2/TRBV6-3	TRBD1	TRBJ1-5	-	TGTGCCAGCAGTGTCACAGGGGCTCAGCCCCAGCATTTT	CASSVTGAQPQHF
TRBV19	-	TRBJ2-7	many	TGTGCCAGTAGTCTCTTACCCGGGACTCCCTACGAGCAGTACTTC	CASSLLPGTPYEQYF
TRBV4-1	-	TRBJ2-1	many	TGCGCCAGCAGCCAAGGATTCTTTCTCGGGGGCGCCAGCTCCTACAATGAGCAGTTCTTC	CASSQGFFLGGASSYNEQFF
TRBV14	TRBD2	TRBJ2-1	many	TGTGCCAGCAGCCAATCTGCGGGAGTGCCCTACAATGAGCAGTTCTTC	CASSQSAGVPYNEQFF
TRBV7-8	-	TRBJ2-1	-	TGTGCCAGCAGCTCAACAGCTAATGAGCAGTTCTTC	CASSSTANEQFF
TRBV20-1	TRBD1	TRBJ2-7	many	TGCAGTGCTAGATCCCGGGACAGCCTATACGAGCAGTACTTC	CSARSRDSLYEQYF
TRBV5-1	-	TRBJ1-1	many	TGCGCCAGCAGCGTCACCACGGGGGGCACTGAAGCTTTCTTT	CASSVTTGGTEAFF
TRBV29-1	TRBD2	TRBJ2-4	-	TGCAGCGTTGAGCCCCTACTAGCGGGAGAAGTCAGTGCCAAAAACATTCAGTACTTC	CSVEPLLAGEVSAKNIQYF
TRBV28	-	TRBJ1-1	few	TGTGCCAGCAGTTTGAGAGTCGCTGAAGCTTTCTTT	CASSLRVAEAFF
TRBV28	-	TRBJ1-2	many	TGTGCCAGCAGTTTATTGATGGGCTATGGCTACACCTTC	CASSLLMGYGYTF
TRBV19	-	TRBJ2-5	many	TGTGCCAGTAAGGGGTTCGGCGGAGGGCCTCCGGCGCGGGAGACCCAGTACTTC	CASKGFGGGPPARETQYF
TRBV20-1	TRBD1	TRBJ1-6	many	TGCAGTGCCACGACAGGGGGCCTTGGTTATTCACCCCTCCACTTT	CSATTGGLGYSPLHF
TRBV5-1	TRBD2	TRBJ2-1	many	TGCGCCAGCAGGGGCGGGGGGCCTGGCAATGAGCAGTTCTTC	CASRGGGPGNEQFF
TRBV10-3	TRBD1	TRBJ1-5	-	TGTGCCATCAGTCCGGGACAGCTCAATCAGCCCCAGCATTTT	CAISPGQLNQPQHF
TRBV5-3	-	TRBJ2-2	-	TGTGCCAGCAGCCACGGCACCGGGGAGCTGTTTTTT	CASSHGTGELFF
TRBV28	-	TRBJ2-1	-	TGTGCCAGCAGTTTTCTCACCGGTGAGCAGTTCTTC	CASSFLTGEQFF
TRBV25-1	TRBD1	TRBJ2-7	many	TGTGCCAGCAGTGTCGGGACAGGGGTCCGGCGGGAGCAGTACTTC	CASSVGTGVRREQYF
TRBV2	TRBD2	TRBJ2-3	-	TGTGCCAGCAGCCTCCTAGCGGGAGGGTCAGATACGCAGTATTTT	CASSLLAGGSDTQYF
TRBV14	TRBD1	TRBJ1-4	many	TGTGCCAGCAGCCTACGGACAGGGGGTGGAGAAAAACTGTTTTTT	CASSLRTGGGEKLFF
TRBV2	TRBD1	TRBJ2-6	-	TGTGCCAGCGGGGACAGGGGCCCCTCTGGGGCCGGCGTCCTGACTTTC	CASGDRGPSGAGVLTF
TRBV19	-	TRBJ2-1	-	-	CATSDRGNQPQHFGDGTSDNEQFF
TRBV6-2/TRBV6-3	-	TRBJ2-1	-	TGTGCCAGCAGCCGTACCGCGCTAGTGAATGAGCAGTTCTTC	CASSRTALVNEQFF
TRBV30	TRBD2	TRBJ2-4	many	TGTGCCTGGAGCGGGACTAGCCACACCGAAAACATTCAGTACTTC	CAWSGTSHTENIQYF
TRBV10-2	-	TRBJ1-1	many	TGCGCGGTGGGTGGCAGGGCCGAGAACACTGAAGCTTTCTTT	CAVGGRAENTEAFF
TRBV7-2	-	TRBJ1-5	many	TGTGCCAGCAGCTCGGACAGAAGTCAGCCCCAGCATTTT	CASSSDRSQPQHF
TRBV6-5	-	TRBJ1-4	many	TGTGCCAGGATGGTGGGCCTCCAGGAAAAACTGTTTTTT	CARMVGLQEKLFF
TRBV5-1	-	TRBJ1-2	many	TGCGCCAGCAGCTTTTCAGGGGACTCGTATGGCTACACCTTC	CASSFSGDSYGYTF
TRBV19	-	TRBJ1-5	few	TGTGCCAGTAGTATACGTCTTAACAATCAGCCCCAGCATTTT	CASSIRLNNQPQHF
TRBV7-9	TRBD2	TRBJ2-3	many	TGTGCCAGCAGCCTTGGACTAGCGGGGGATACGCAGTATTTT	CASSLGLAGDTQYF
TRBV19	-	TRBJ1-5	-	TGTGCCAGTAGCCCGCGGGGTGCCAGGCAGCCCCAGCATTTT	CASSPRGARQPQHF
TRBV9	-	TRBJ2-3	-	TGTGCCAGCAGCGTAGCTGACGGAGATACGCAGTATTTT	CASSVADGDTQYF
TRBV6-2/TRBV6-3	TRBD2	TRBJ2-1	-	TGTGCCAGCAGTTCGCGACTAGCTACCTACAATGAGCAGTTCTTC	CASSSRLATYNEQFF
TRBV2	TRBD2	TRBJ2-3	many	TGTGCCAGCAGTCCTAGCGGGGTCGCAGATACGCAGTATTTT	CASSPSGVADTQYF
TRBV2	-	TRBJ2-1	many	TGTGCCAGCAGTGACGTCCAGGGCTTCTACAATGAGCAGTTCTTC	CASSDVQGFYNEQFF
TRBV28	-	TRBJ2-5	many	TGTGCCAGCAGTTTGACGCGGCCGTACCAAGAGACCCAGTACTTC	CASSLTRPYQETQYF
TRBV10-2	TRBD2	TRBJ2-1	many	TGCGCCACCGGACTAGCGGGGGGGCATGGGGGTGAGCAGTTCTTC	CATGLAGGHGGEQFF
TRBV28	-	TRBJ2-5	-	TGTGCCAGCAGTTTGACGCCAGGGCGAGCAACCCAGTACTTC	CASSLTPGRATQYF
TRBV4-1	TRBD1	TRBJ1-1	many	TGCGCCAGCAGCGTCGGACAGGTGAACACTGAAGCTTTCTTT	CASSVGQVNTEAFF
TRBV28	-	TRBJ1-5	many	TGTGCCAGCAGCCAACCGGACAGTCGCAATCAGCCCCAGCATTTT	CASSQPDSRNQPQHF
TRBV20-1	-	TRBJ1-5	many	TGCAGTGTTCTCTCGGGTAATCAGCCCCAGCATTTT	CSVLSGNQPQHF
TRBV29-1	-	TRBJ2-7	many	TGCAGCGTTGGGACGGTCTCCTACGAGCAGTACTTC	CSVGTVSYEQYF
TRBV27	-	TRBJ1-5	once	TGTGCCAGCAGTCGATACGGCAATCAGCCCCAGCATTTT	CASSRYGNQPQHF
TRBV20-1	-	TRBJ2-1	many	TGCAGTGCTACCGAAACCTCCTACAATGAGCAGTTCTTC	CSATETSYNEQFF
TRBV5-1	-	TRBJ2-2	-	TGCGCCAGCAGCTTTCGGGTGCCGAACACCGGGGAGCTGTTTTTT	CASSFRVPNTGELFF
TRBV5-4	-	TRBJ1-1	many	TGTGCCAGCAGCTTGAGCACTGAAGCTTTCTTT	CASSLSTEAFF
TRBV18	TRBD2	TRBJ2-1	few	TGTGCCAGCTCACCACCAGCGGGAGGTTACAATGAGCAGTTCTTC	CASSPPAGGYNEQFF
TRBV6-1	-	TRBJ1-2	-	TGTGCCAGCAGTGAAGACGCCGCCGGTAGGGGCTACACCTTC	CASSEDAAGRGYTF